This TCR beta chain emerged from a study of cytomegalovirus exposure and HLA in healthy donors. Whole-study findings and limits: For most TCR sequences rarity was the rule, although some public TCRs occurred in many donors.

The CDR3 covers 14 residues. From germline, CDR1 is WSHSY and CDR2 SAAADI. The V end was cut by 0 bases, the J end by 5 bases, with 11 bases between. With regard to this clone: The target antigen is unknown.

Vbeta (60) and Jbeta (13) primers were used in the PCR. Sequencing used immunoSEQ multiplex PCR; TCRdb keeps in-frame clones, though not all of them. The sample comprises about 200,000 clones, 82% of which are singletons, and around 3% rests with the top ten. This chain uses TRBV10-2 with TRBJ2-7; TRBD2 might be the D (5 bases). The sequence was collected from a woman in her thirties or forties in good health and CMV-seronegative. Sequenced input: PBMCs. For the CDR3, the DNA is TGCGCCAGCAGTGAGTCTCGGGGTCTGCACGAGCAGTACTTC. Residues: CASSESRGLHEQYF.